This TCR beta chain is from a study of T cells in localized non-small cell lung cancer. Sequencing used immunoSEQ multiplex PCR; TCRdb keeps in-frame clones, though not all of them. The table lists thousands of clones, over 20% of them singletons. The source of this sequence is a female donor aged 60 or older with stage I lung adenocarcinoma. The material was lung tumor tissue, obtained before any cancer treatment.

DNA of the CDR3: TGTGCCAGCAGCGTCAGAGGGCTGGATGAGCAGTTCTTC. Its translation is CASSVRGLDEQFF. The rearrangement uses TRBV9 and TRBJ2-1; TRBD2 might be the D (5 bases). Trimming took off 2 bases at V and 8 bases at J, with 11 bases between the two ends. The CDR3 is 13 residues long. In germline, CDR1 is SGDLS, CDR2 YYNGEE. Filled out from reference TRBV9 and TRBJ2-1, the complete variable domain reads DSGVTQTPKHLITATGQRVTLRCSPRSGDLSVYWYQQSLDQGLQFLIQYYNGEERAKGNILERFSAQQFPDLHSELNLSSLELGDSALYFCASSVRGLDEQFFGPGTRLTVL.